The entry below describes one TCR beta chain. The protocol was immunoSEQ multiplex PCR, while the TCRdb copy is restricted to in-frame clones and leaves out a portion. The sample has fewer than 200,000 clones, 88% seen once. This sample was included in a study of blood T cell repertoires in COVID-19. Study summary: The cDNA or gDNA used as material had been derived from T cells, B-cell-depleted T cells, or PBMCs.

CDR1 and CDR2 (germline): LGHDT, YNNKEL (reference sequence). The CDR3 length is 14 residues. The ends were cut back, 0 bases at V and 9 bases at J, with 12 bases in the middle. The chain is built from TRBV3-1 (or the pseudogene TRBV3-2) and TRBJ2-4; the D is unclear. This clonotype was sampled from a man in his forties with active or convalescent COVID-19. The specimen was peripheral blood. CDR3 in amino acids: CASSQESLEGIQYF. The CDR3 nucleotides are TGTGCCAGCAGCCAAGAATCCCTAGAAGGCATTCAGTACTTC.